This TCR beta chain was identified in a study of human T cells and chemical hapten exposure. Study-wide context: The study traced per-sample TCR yield variation mainly to small differences in pooled library volumes.

The germline CDR1 and CDR2 sequences are SGHNT and YYREEE (reference sequence). The CDR3 loop spans 14 amino acids. The V end lost 4 bases, the J end lost 2 bases, and 12 bases lay between the germline ends. This clonotype was picked up a small number of times. Individual cDNA molecules each carried unique molecular identifiers attached by the library. Each CDR3 protein is one row after TCRdb ran MiXCR on the RACE reads. The repertoire holds over 100,000 distinct CDR3 sequences, with roughly 9% as singletons. Specified time point: healthy volunteer bleed at 2 weeks. Sequencing started from total RNA isolated from unfractionated whole blood.

The chain has TRBV5-4 and TRBJ1-2, with D tentatively TRBD1 (5 bases). The sample consisted of whole blood. This clonotype was obtained from a male donor in good health. Some clones in this sample may be carry-over from other donors' samples. The CDR3 DNA reads TGTGCCAGCAGCGGGGCGCCCGGAAACTATGGCTACACCTTC. Amino acid sequence: CASSGAPGNYGYTF.